These T cell receptor beta chains were read from a single sample in a study of T cell responses to AZD1222 COVID-19 vaccine. Sequenced by immunoSEQ multiplex PCR; TCRdb stores in-frame clones only, minus some. The table records roughly 180,000 clones, about 85% of them present only once. Sequences were derived from peripheral blood, sampled on day 0 of AZD1222 vaccination. The source is an adult in good health. The CDR3 runs from the conserved cysteine through the conserved F or W. The D gene is left open where the match is weak. Some rows mark clone size as missing; the rest say once, few, many or name a class of expanded clone.

TRBV13	TRBJ1-1	TRBD1	few	CASNRGGVRTEAFF	TGTGCCAGCAACCGAGGGGGCGTAAGGACTGAAGCTTTCTTT
TRBV24-1	TRBJ2-5	TRBD2	NA	CATSDGGLARQETQYF	TGTGCCACCAGTGATGGGGGACTAGCGAGACAAGAGACCCAGTACTTC
TRBV30	TRBJ2-5	TRBD2	NA	CAWSQGLADGETQYF	TGTGCCTGGAGTCAGGGACTAGCGGATGGGGAGACCCAGTACTTC
TRBV7-3	TRBJ2-1	TRBD2	NA	CASSQGPSGSLEQFF	TGTGCCAGCAGCCAGGGGCCTAGCGGGAGTCTCGAGCAGTTCTTC
TRBV15	TRBJ2-5	TRBD2	NA	CATVYRIWWTSGVETQYF	TGTGCCACCGTCTATCGTATATGGTGGACTAGCGGGGTGGAGACCCAGTACTTC
TRBV10-3	TRBJ2-7	TRBD2	NA	CAISEGGLADEQYF	TGTGCCATCAGTGAGGGGGGACTAGCGGACGAGCAGTACTTC
TRBV5-1	TRBJ2-1	NA	NA	CASSLGPWGNEQFF	TGCGCCAGCAGCTTGGGACCGTGGGGCAATGAGCAGTTCTTC
TRBV19	TRBJ2-7	TRBD1	NA	CASSKETGWEQYF	TGTGCCAGTAGCAAAGAGACAGGGTGGGAGCAGTACTTC
TRBV4-1	TRBJ2-7	NA	NA	CASSQGGMPQYEQYF	TGCGCCAGCAGCCAGGGGGGAATGCCCCAGTACGAGCAGTACTTC
TRBV19	TRBJ1-1	NA	NA	CASSINRLEAFF	TGTGCCAGTAGTATTAACAGGTTGGAAGCTTTCTTT
TRBV6-1	TRBJ1-1	NA	NA	CASREGTVDPRGAFF	TGTGCCAGCAGGGAAGGGACGGTGGACCCGCGGGGAGCTTTCTTT
TRBV3-1/TRBV3-2	TRBJ1-2	NA	once	CASSQRDRVSVGHYTF	TGTGCCAGCAGCCAGAGGGACCGCGTGTCCGTAGGTCACTACACCTTC
TRBV27	TRBJ1-2	NA	NA	CATSLGGGYGYTF	TGTGCCACCTCTCTAGGGGGGGGCTATGGCTACACCTTC
TRBV18	TRBJ1-5	NA	NA	CASSPGAGRNQPQHF	TGTGCCAGCTCACCAGGGGCAGGGCGCAATCAGCCCCAGCATTTT
TRBV5-1	TRBJ2-7	TRBD2	NA	CASSLVGAGVGDEQYF	TGCGCCAGCAGCTTGGTCGGCGCGGGAGTTGGCGACGAGCAGTACTTC
TRBV30	TRBJ1-1	NA	once	CAWSLGWRTEAFF	TGTGCCTGGAGTTTAGGGTGGCGTACTGAAGCTTTCTTT
TRBV3-1/TRBV3-2	TRBJ2-3	TRBD2	NA	CASRGSGRAGDTQYF	TGTGCCAGTCGGGGTAGCGGGAGGGCCGGAGATACGCAGTATTTT